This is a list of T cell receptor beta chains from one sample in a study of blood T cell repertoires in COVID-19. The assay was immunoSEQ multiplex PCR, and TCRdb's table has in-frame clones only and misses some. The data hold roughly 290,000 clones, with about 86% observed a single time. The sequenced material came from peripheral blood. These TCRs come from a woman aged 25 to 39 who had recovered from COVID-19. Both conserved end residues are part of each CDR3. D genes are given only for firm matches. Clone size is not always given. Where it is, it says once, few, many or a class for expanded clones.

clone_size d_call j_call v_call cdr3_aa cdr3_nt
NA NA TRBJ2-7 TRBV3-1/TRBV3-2 CASSQDLAGEQYF TGTGCCAGCAGCCAAGATCTCGCGGGCGAGCAGTACTTC
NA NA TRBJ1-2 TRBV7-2 CASSLPGSYGYTF TGTGCCAGCAGCTTACCTGGCAGCTATGGCTACACCTTC
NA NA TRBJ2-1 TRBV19 CASSIGHFNEQFF TGTGCCAGTAGTATCGGACACTTTAATGAGCAGTTCTTC
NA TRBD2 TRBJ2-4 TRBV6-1 CASSEARGGRAKNIQYF TGTGCCAGCAGTGAAGCCCGGGGGGGCAGGGCCAAAAACATTCAGTACTTC
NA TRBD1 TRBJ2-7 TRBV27 CASSLTGGGQYF TGTGCCAGCAGTTTAACAGGGGGCGGGCAGTACTTC
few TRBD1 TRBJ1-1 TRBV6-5 CASSWRGTANTEAFF TGTGCCAGCAGTTGGAGGGGGACAGCCAACACTGAAGCTTTCTTT
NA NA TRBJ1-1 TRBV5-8 CASSKFSGTLNTEAFF TGTGCCAGCAGTAAGTTCTCCGGGACACTTAACACTGAAGCTTTCTTT
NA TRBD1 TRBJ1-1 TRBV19 CASRLGQMNTEAFF TGTGCCAGTAGGCTGGGACAGATGAACACTGAAGCTTTCTTT
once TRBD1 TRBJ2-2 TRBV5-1 CASSSHRGLATGELFF TGCGCCAGCAGTTCCCACAGGGGGCTGGCCACCGGGGAGCTGTTTTTT
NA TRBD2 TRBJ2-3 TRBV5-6 CACYLADTDTQYF TGTGCCTGCTACCTAGCGGATACAGATACGCAGTATTTT
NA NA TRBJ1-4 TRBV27 CASRPALSAGKLFF TGTGCCAGCAGACCGGCCCTTTCCGCGGGAAAACTGTTTTTT
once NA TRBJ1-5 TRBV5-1 CASSPNSGPNQPQHF TGCGCCAGCAGCCCAAATTCAGGGCCTAATCAGCCCCAGCATTTT
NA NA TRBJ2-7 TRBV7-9 CASSLGRGVSSYEQYF TGTGCCAGCAGCTTGGGCCGCGGGGTTAGTTCCTACGAGCAGTACTTC
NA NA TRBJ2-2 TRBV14 CASRQSPGELFF TGTGCCAGCCGCCAGAGTCCCGGGGAGCTGTTTTTT
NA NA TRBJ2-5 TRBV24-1 CATSDFRGAETQYF TGTGCCACCAGTGATTTCAGGGGAGCAGAGACCCAGTACTTC
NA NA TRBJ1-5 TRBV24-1 CATSDLASEPQHF TGTGCCACCAGTGACCTAGCGTCTGAGCCCCAGCATTTT
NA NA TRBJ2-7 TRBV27 CASSFTSRYEQYF TGTGCCAGCAGTTTTACGAGTCGCTACGAGCAGTACTTC
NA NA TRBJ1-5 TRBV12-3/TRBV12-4 CASSPGQYQPQHF TGTGCCAGCAGCCCCGGACAGTACCAGCCCCAGCATTTT
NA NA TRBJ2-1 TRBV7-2 CASSLGVGSWFF TGTGCCAGCAGCTTAGGTGTCGGGTCCTGGTTCTTC
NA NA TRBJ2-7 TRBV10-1 CASSRQITYEQYF TGCGCCAGCAGTCGCCAGATTACCTACGAGCAGTACTTC